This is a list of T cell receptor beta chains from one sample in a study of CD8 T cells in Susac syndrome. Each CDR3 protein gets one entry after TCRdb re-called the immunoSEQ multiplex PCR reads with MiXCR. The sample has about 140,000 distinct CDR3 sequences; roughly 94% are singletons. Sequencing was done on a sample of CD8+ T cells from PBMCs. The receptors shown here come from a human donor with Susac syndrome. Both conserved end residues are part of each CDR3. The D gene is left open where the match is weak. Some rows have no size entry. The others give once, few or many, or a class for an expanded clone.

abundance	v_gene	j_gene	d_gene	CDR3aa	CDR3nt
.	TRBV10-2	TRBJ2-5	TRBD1	CASRVARGQGETQYF	TGCGCCAGCAGAGTGGCGAGGGGGCAAGGGGAGACCCAGTACTTC
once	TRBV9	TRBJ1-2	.	CASSQGGGAYGYTF	TGTGCCAGCAGTCAAGGGGGGGGTGCCTATGGCTACACCTTC
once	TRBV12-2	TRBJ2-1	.	CASRPQALAEYNEQFF	TGTGCAAGTCGCCCCCAGGCACTAGCGGAATACAATGAGCAGTTCTTC
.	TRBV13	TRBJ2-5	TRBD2	CASSLAGRAETQYF	TGTGCCAGCAGCTTAGCCGGGAGGGCCGAGACCCAGTACTTC
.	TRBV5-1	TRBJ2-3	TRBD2	CASSLSSGTSGSSDTQYF	TGCGCCAGCAGCTTGTCTTCCGGGACTAGCGGGAGTTCAGATACGCAGTATTTT
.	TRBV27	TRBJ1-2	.	CASSLSSGYDGYTF	TGTGCCAGCAGTTTATCATCTGGGTACGATGGCTACACCTTC
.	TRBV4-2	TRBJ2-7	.	CASSQGDFSYEQYF	TGTGCCAGCAGCCAAGGAGACTTCTCCTACGAGCAGTACTTC
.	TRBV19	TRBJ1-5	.	CASSIVWTEEYSNQPQHF	TGTGCCAGTAGTATAGTCTGGACCGAGGAATATAGCAATCAGCCCCAGCATTTT
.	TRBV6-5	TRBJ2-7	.	CASSSHQGGGSYEQYF	TGTGCCAGCAGTTCGCATCAGGGTGGAGGGTCCTACGAGCAGTACTTC
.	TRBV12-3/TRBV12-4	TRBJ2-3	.	CASSSPPDTQYF	TGTGCCAGCAGTTCCCCCCCAGATACGCAGTATTTT
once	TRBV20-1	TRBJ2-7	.	CSASEGGGSYEQYF	TGCAGTGCAAGCGAGGGAGGAGGTTCCTACGAGCAGTACTTC
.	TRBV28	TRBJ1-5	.	CASSPPGLGVQPQHF	TGTGCCAGCAGTCCCCCCGGGCTGGGCGTTCAGCCCCAGCATTTT
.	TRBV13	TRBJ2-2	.	CASSLGPAGGTGELFF	TGTGCCAGCAGCTTAGGACCTGCTGGGGGAACCGGGGAGCTGTTTTTT
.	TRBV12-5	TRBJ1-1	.	CASGLRLAGTEAFF	TGTGCTAGTGGTTTGCGCCTGGCTGGCACTGAAGCTTTCTTT
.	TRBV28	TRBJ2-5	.	CASRGGTVPNPETQYF	TGTGCCAGCAGGGGGGGGACAGTACCCAACCCAGAGACCCAGTACTTC
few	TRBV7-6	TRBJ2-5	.	CASSLEQETQYF	TGTGCCAGCAGCTTAGAGCAAGAGACCCAGTACTTC
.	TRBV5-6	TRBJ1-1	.	CASSPGGRNTEAFF	TGTGCCAGCAGCCCCGGAGGCAGGAACACTGAAGCTTTCTTT
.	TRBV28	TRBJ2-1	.	CASSSPTVGGSYNEQFF	TGTGCCAGCAGTTCCCCGACTGTTGGGGGCTCCTACAATGAGCAGTTCTTC
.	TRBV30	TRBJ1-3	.	CAWIEQSSGNTIYF	TGTGCCTGGATTGAACAGTCCTCTGGAAACACCATATATTTT
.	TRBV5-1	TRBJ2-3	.	CASSPGGQGYTDTQYF	TGCGCCAGCAGCCCGGGAGGACAGGGATACACAGATACGCAGTATTTT
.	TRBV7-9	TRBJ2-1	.	CASSLHRPYNEQFF	TGTGCCAGCAGCCTCCATAGGCCCTACAATGAGCAGTTCTTC
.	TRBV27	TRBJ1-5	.	CASSLSGWGWQPQHF	TGTGCCAGCAGTTTATCGGGCTGGGGTTGGCAGCCCCAGCATTTT
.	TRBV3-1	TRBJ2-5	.	CASSRGPSYQETQYF	TGTGCCAGCAGCCGGGGACCATCGTACCAAGAGACCCAGTACTTC
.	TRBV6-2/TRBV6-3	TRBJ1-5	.	CASTHSSQPQHF	TGTGCCAGCACCCACTCCAGTCAGCCCCAGCATTTT
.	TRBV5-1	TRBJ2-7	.	CASSQGHPVYEQYF	TGCGCCAGCAGCCAGGGACACCCAGTCTACGAGCAGTACTTC
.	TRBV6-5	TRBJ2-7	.	CASSYLPGLLYEQYF	TGTGCCAGCAGTTACCTACCGGGACTGCTTTACGAGCAGTACTTC
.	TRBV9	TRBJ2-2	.	CASSGLNTGELFF	TGTGCCAGCAGCGGGCTGAACACCGGGGAGCTGTTTTTT
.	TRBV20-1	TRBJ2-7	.	CSARDVRRPASEQYF	TGCAGTGCTAGAGATGTCAGGAGGCCCGCCTCCGAGCAGTACTTC
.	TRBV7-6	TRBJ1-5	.	CASSFRPGSNQPQHF	TGTGCCAGCAGCTTTCGCCCCGGCAGCAATCAGCCCCAGCATTTT
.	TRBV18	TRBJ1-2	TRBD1	CASSPGTASQTNYGYTF	TGTGCCAGCTCACCTGGGACAGCGTCACAAACTAACTATGGCTACACCTTC
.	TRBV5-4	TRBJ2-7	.	CASSPGTGEEEQYF	TGTGCCAGCAGCCCGGGGACTGGGGAGGAAGAGCAGTACTTC
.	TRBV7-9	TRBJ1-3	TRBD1	CASRTGASSGNTIYF	TGTGCCAGCCGGACAGGGGCAAGCTCTGGAAACACCATATATTTT
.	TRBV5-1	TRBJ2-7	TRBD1	CASSLGDSDSYEQYF	TGCGCCAGCAGCTTGGGGGACAGTGACTCCTACGAGCAGTACTTC
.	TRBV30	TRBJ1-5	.	CAWSVGALDYQPQHF	TGTGCCTGGAGTGTGGGGGCACTAGACTATCAGCCCCAGCATTTT
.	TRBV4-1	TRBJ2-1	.	CASSQENLLNEQFF	TGCGCCAGCAGCCAAGAGAATCTCCTCAATGAGCAGTTCTTC
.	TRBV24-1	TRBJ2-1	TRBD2	CATSERETWTSGSRNEQFF	TGTGCCACCAGTGAACGGGAAACCTGGACTAGCGGGAGCAGGAATGAGCAGTTCTTC
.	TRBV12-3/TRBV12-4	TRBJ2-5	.	CASTLTETQYF	TGTGCCAGTACCTTGACGGAGACCCAGTACTTC
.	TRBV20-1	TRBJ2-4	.	CSVPAEVAKNIQYF	TGCAGTGTACCGGCAGAAGTAGCCAAAAACATTCAGTACTTC
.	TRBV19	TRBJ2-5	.	CASKESSQETQYF	TGTGCCAGTAAGGAGTCTAGTCAAGAGACCCAGTACTTC
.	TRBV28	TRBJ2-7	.	CASSLEADRFSYEQYF	TGTGCCAGCAGTTTAGAGGCCGACAGGTTCTCCTACGAGCAGTACTTC
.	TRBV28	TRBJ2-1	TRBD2	CASSLASGSYNEQFF	TGTGCCAGCAGTTTGGCTAGCGGGTCCTACAATGAGCAGTTCTTC
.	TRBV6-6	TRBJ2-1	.	CASSWGLADNEQFF	TGTGCCAGCAGTTGGGGGCTAGCGGACAATGAGCAGTTCTTC
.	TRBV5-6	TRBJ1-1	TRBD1	CASSLGTGFPEAFF	TGTGCCAGCAGCTTGGGGACAGGGTTCCCTGAAGCTTTCTTT
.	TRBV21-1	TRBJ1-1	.	CASSTSERQSEAFF	TGTGCCAGCAGCACATCCGAGCGACAGTCTGAAGCTTTCTTT
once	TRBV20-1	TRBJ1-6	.	CSARGNQAEISPLHF	TGCAGTGCTAGAGGTAACCAGGCTGAAATTTCACCCCTCCACTTT
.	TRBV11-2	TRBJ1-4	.	CASRPQSRGEKLFF	TGTGCCAGCCGCCCCCAGTCCAGGGGTGAAAAACTGTTTTTT
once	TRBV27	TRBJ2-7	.	CASSFDRHEQYF	TGTGCCAGCAGTTTCGACAGGCACGAGCAGTACTTC
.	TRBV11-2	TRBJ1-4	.	CASWERGKEKLFF	TGTGCCAGCTGGGAACGAGGTAAAGAAAAACTGTTTTTT
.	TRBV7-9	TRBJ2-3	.	CASSLRGSTDTQYF	TGTGCCAGCAGCTTGAGGGGGAGCACAGATACGCAGTATTTT
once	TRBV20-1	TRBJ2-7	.	CSARDVPSYEQYF	TGCAGTGCTAGAGATGTTCCCTCCTACGAGCAGTACTTC
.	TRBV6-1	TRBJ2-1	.	CASSEAVGEQFF	TGTGCCAGCAGTGAAGCTGTGGGGGAGCAGTTCTTC
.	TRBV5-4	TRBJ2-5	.	CASSLYPQETQYF	TGTGCCAGCAGCTTGTACCCCCAAGAGACCCAGTACTTC
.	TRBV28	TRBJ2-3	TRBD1	CASSLFRGPHPADTQYF	TGTGCCAGCAGTTTATTCAGGGGGCCTCATCCTGCAGATACGCAGTATTTT
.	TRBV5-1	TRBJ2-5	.	CASSLAGLYQETQYF	TGCGCCAGCAGCTTGGCCGGACTCTATCAAGAGACCCAGTACTTC
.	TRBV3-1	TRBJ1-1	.	CASISGREAFF	TGTGCCAGCATCTCGGGGAGGGAAGCTTTCTTT
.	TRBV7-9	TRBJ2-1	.	CASSSAYNPNEQFF	TGTGCCAGCAGCTCCGCGTATAACCCGAATGAGCAGTTCTTC
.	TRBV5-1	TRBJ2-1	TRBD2	CASRAGTSGQDEQFF	TGCGCCAGCAGGGCCGGGACTAGCGGTCAGGATGAGCAGTTCTTC